The 10 T cell receptor beta chains reported below all come from one sample, sequenced in a study of shared clonotypes between healthy human individuals. Using immunoSEQ multiplex PCR, the repertoire was profiled, and TCRdb retains in-frame clones only, with some absent. Altogether about 180,000 clones are present, 85% to 95% being singletons, with the ten largest covering 0.067%. The sequencing sample was made of naive CD4+ T cells sorted from blood. The subset: CD45RA+ positively selected. These receptors came from a woman aged 25 to 39 in good health.

V usage is TRBV28 and J usage is TRBJ2-4; D is uncertain. The germline gives CDR1 MDHEN, CDR2 SYDVKM. Trimming removed 6 bases at V and 0 bases at J, with 6 bases between. This CDR3 has 13 residues. The CDR3 spells CASRNLAKNIQYF. The DNA for the CDR3 is TGTGCCAGCAGGAATCTAGCCAAAAACATTCAGTACTTC. The full variable domain, completed using reference TRBV28 and TRBJ2-4, is DVKVTQSSRYLVKRTGEKVFLECVQDMDHENMFWYRQDPGLGLRLIYFSYDVKMKEKGDIPEGYSVSREKKERFSLILESASTNQTSMYLCASRNLAKNIQYFGAGTRLSVL.

The genes are TRBV9 and TRBJ2-7, with 13 bases fitting TRBD2. The germline gives CDR1 SGDLS, CDR2 YYNGEE. This CDR3 spans 14 amino acids. V lost 5 bases to trimming and J lost 5 bases; unmatched junction nucleotides: 4. The DNA of the CDR3 is TGTGCCAGCAGACCTGGACTAGCGGGGGACGAGCAGTACTTC. This translates into CASRPGLAGDEQYF.

In this sample, this clone turned up a few times. The chain carries TRBV10-3 and TRBJ2-7; a possible D gene is TRBD2 (5 bases). The CDR3 extends over 11 amino acids. The V end lost 4 bases, the J end lost 4 bases, and 5 bases lay between the germline ends. Germline CDR1 and CDR2: ENHRY and SYGVKD. As DNA, the CDR3 is TGTGCCATCAGTGCGGGGTACGAGCAGTACTTC. Translation: CAISAGYEQYF.

The rearrangement links TRBV5-1 to TRBJ1-4, with 8 bases that match TRBD1. In germline, CDR1 is SGHRS, CDR2 YFSETQ. Germline trimming cut 4 bases from V and 7 bases from J; bases unmatched to any gene: 6. The CDR3 loop spans 14 amino acids. The CDR3 loop is CASSPGTGVEKLFF. Written as DNA, the CDR3 is TGCGCCAGCAGCCCCGGGACAGGAGTTGAAAAACTGTTTTTT.

The V and J genes are TRBV27 and TRBJ1-3; D may be TRBD1 (5 bases). V was shortened by 5 bases and J by 4 bases, with 21 bases between the two germline ends. CDR1 is MNHEY, CDR2 SMNVEV, per germline (reference sequence). The CDR3 has 17 amino acids. This CDR3 reads CASSPPRITGAGNTIYF. In DNA form, the CDR3 reads TGTGCCAGCAGTCCCCCGCGGATAACAGGAGCGGGAAACACCATATATTTT.

Only a few counts were recorded for this clone. The chain employs TRBV10-2 and TRBJ1-5; D is unclear. V dropped 9 bases and J dropped 4 bases, with 13 bases sitting between them. Germline V gene sequence: CDR1 WSHSY, CDR2 SAAADI. CDR3 length: 13 amino acids. The CDR3 nucleotides read TGCGCCAGTCGTCCCGCGTTAAATCAGCCCCAGCATTTT. Its translation: CASRPALNQPQHF.

The chain joins TRBV9 to TRBJ2-2; TRBD2 is a possible D gene (5 bases). V gave up 5 bases and J gave up 0 bases, with 14 bases separating them. The CDR3 has 16 amino acids. CDR1 is SGDLS, CDR2 YYNGEE, per germline. The DNA for the CDR3 is TGTGCCAGCAGTTCCACGGCGGGCCCGAACACCGGGGAGCTGTTTTTT. This codes for CASSSTAGPNTGELFF.

The rearrangement joins TRBV27 to TRBJ2-7, with 7 bases lining up with TRBD1. Germline-derived CDR1 and CDR2 are MNHEY and SMNVEV (reference sequence). The CDR3 covers 15 residues. Trimming at V came to 6 bases and at J to 0 bases, leaving 8 bases not matched to a gene. The CDR3 DNA follows: TGTGCCAGCAGCGATACCGGGACAGCCTCCTACGAGCAGTACTTC. This translates into CASSDTGTASYEQYF.

This chain uses TRBV28 with TRBJ2-1; 9 nucleotides align to TRBD2. This CDR3 region has 14 residues. The germline V gene encodes CDR1 MDHEN and CDR2 SYDVKM. The ends lost 5 bases at V and 7 bases at J; junction bases unmatched: 6. The CDR3 DNA is TGTGCCAGCAGTCGCGGGAGGGCCTTTAATGAGCAGTTCTTC. Residues: CASSRGRAFNEQFF.

V gene TRBV28 combines with J gene TRBJ1-5; no firm D call. Germline CDR1 and CDR2: MDHEN and SYDVKM. Trimming took 3 bases from V and 2 from J, leaving 11 bases between them. The CDR3 sequence is 15 residues long. The CDR3 sequence: CASSFAGGGNQPQHF. In DNA form, the CDR3 reads TGTGCCAGCAGTTTTGCAGGTGGTGGCAATCAGCCCCAGCATTTT.